A selection of T cell receptor beta chains follows, all from one sample in a study of T cell responses to AZD1222 COVID-19 vaccine. The protocol was immunoSEQ multiplex PCR, while the TCRdb copy is restricted to in-frame clones and leaves out a portion. This table holds 100,000 to 150,000 clones, more than 80% found once. Sequenced here: peripheral blood, sampled on day 0 of AZD1222 vaccination. The receptors stem from an adult in good health. Both conserved end residues are part of each CDR3. The D gene is left open where the match is weak.

cdr3_nt: TGCGCCAGGCGGAGCTTTGCAACTAATGAAAAACTGTTTTTT; cdr3_aa: CARRSFATNEKLFF; v_call: TRBV23-1; j_call: TRBJ1-4; d_call: .
cdr3_nt: TGTGCCAGCAGCCAGGGGTACACCGGGGAGCTGTTTTTT; cdr3_aa: CASSQGYTGELFF; v_call: TRBV28; j_call: TRBJ2-2; d_call: .
cdr3_nt: TGTGCCAGTAGTATAGAAACTAGCGGGAGCTATGAGCAGTTCTTC; cdr3_aa: CASSIETSGSYEQFF; v_call: TRBV19; j_call: TRBJ2-1; d_call: TRBD2
cdr3_nt: TGTGCCTGGAGTGTACAGGAGGGGGCAAAGCAGTACTTC; cdr3_aa: CAWSVQEGAKQYF; v_call: TRBV30; j_call: TRBJ2-7; d_call: .
cdr3_nt: TGTGCCAGCAGTTACTCGATCGGAGGGGGGCTGACTGAAGCTTTCTTT; cdr3_aa: CASSYSIGGGLTEAFF; v_call: TRBV6-5; j_call: TRBJ1-1; d_call: .
cdr3_nt: TGTGCCAGTAGCCCTGGGACTAGCGGTTCCTACGAGCAGTACTTC; cdr3_aa: CASSPGTSGSYEQYF; v_call: TRBV19; j_call: TRBJ2-7; d_call: TRBD2
cdr3_nt: TGTGCCAGCGGAGTCAGTAGCGGGAGCAGTACCGGGGAGCTGTTTTTT; cdr3_aa: CASGVSSGSSTGELFF; v_call: TRBV9; j_call: TRBJ2-2; d_call: TRBD2
cdr3_nt: TGTGCCAGCAGCCCTGGGAGGGCTGAAGCTTTCTTT; cdr3_aa: CASSPGRAEAFF; v_call: TRBV5-4; j_call: TRBJ1-1; d_call: .
cdr3_nt: TGCGCCAGCAGCTTGATGGGACAGGGGGCAGCCGGGGAGCTGTTTTTT; cdr3_aa: CASSLMGQGAAGELFF; v_call: TRBV5-1; j_call: TRBJ2-2; d_call: TRBD1
cdr3_nt: TGTGCCAGCTCACCTTCACAAAAGACAGTATCCTACGAGCAGTACTTC; cdr3_aa: CASSPSQKTVSYEQYF; v_call: TRBV18; j_call: TRBJ2-7; d_call: .
cdr3_nt: TGTGCCAGCAGCTCCCGGGACCCCAGGTCTCGGGAGCTGTTTTTT; cdr3_aa: CASSSRDPRSRELFF; v_call: TRBV11-2; j_call: TRBJ2-2; d_call: .